This T cell receptor (beta chain) was identified during a study of cytomegalovirus exposure and HLA in healthy donors. PCR was performed using 60 Vbeta and 13 Jbeta primers. Generated by immunoSEQ multiplex PCR, the TCRdb table keeps only in-frame clones and is missing some. Altogether roughly 150,000 clones are present, 60% to 80% being singletons, with the ten largest covering about 0.66%. The CDR3 is 15 amino acids. The V and J ends lost 3 bases and 0 bases respectively, with 12 bases between them. Sequences were obtained from PBMCs. The source of this sequence is a male donor in good health and CMV-seronegative. This sequence joins TRBV5-3 and TRBJ1-2; D not certain. TRBV5-3 is identified as an open reading frame with a role that is uncertain. The CDR3 DNA reads TGTGCCAGAAGCTCCCCCACTTGGTCTAACTATGGCTACACCTTC. As protein: CARSSPTWSNYGYTF.